This T cell receptor (beta chain) came from a study of blood T cell repertoires in COVID-19. Here immunoSEQ multiplex PCR was the method, and the copy in TCRdb shows in-frame clones only, minus some. The data show roughly 390,000 clones, 85% seen once. With 5 bases clipped from V and 3 bases from J, the junction kept 10 bases outside the gene matches. CDR3 length equals 15 residues. Germline lookup yields CDR1 SEHNR and CDR2 FQNEAQ (reference sequence). This chain links TRBV7-9 with TRBJ2-7; 7 bases fit TRBD2. Material: peripheral blood. The clonotype comes from a woman under 30 with acute or convalescent COVID-19. The DNA for the CDR3 is TGTGCCAGCAGCCCATCTCCGGGACTAAACTACGAGCAGTACTTC. It codes for CASSPSPGLNYEQYF.